The clone carrying this T cell receptor beta chain was counted ten times or more. Its specificity is unknown. Deletions cut 4 bases from V and 5 bases from J, with 11 bases between. The CDR3 spans 13 residues. Germline V lookup: CDR1 MNHEY, CDR2 SVGEGT. Those with hyperthyroidism were 18 to 65 years old, newly diagnosed, and ill for under 2 months. The data were taken from a study of T cells in Graves' hyperthyroidism and ophthalmopathy. Researchers amplified the TCR beta CDR3 regions from RNA transcripts. An initial round of RT-PCR targeting the TCR CDR3 relied on the HTBI primer set. Each CDR3 protein is one row after TCRdb ran MiXCR on the multiplex PCR reads. The data hold more than 450,000 distinct CDR3 sequences, with about 14% observed a single time. Study observations and caveats: The blood repertoire included most of the expanded thyroid clonotypes above 0.001.

Sequencing was performed on blood. The clonotype comes from a woman between 40 and 50 years old with Graves' hyperthyroidism. J is TRBJ2-5 and V is TRBV6-2 or TRBV6-3, with no clear D. The CDR3 nucleotides read TGTGCCAGCAGTTTTCTGGGTTCTGAGACCCAGTACTTC. Its translation: CASSFLGSETQYF.